The 28 T cell receptor beta chains below all came from one sample that was sequenced in a study of Tregs in tolerant kidney transplant recipients. This table comes from immunoSEQ multiplex PCR, and its TCRdb copy is limited to in-frame clones, with some not included. The ten most abundant clones cover roughly 0.9% of a sample with roughly 53,000 clones. Sequenced material: CD4+ T cells from blood, taken before the transplant. All receptors derive from a human donor who received a combined kidney and bone marrow transplant.

On this clone: The missing CDR3 end, 3 residues past where the read stops, is filled in from the germline J gene. The chain joins TRBV11-3 to TRBJ2-5; TRBD2 matches at 7 bases. The junction had 4 bases not matched to a gene; V was cut back by 5 bases and J by 1 base. Germline V gene data show CDR1 as SGHNT and CDR2 as YENEEA. The CDR3 contains 14 residues. The CDR3 DNA, read in part, is TGTGCCAGCAGCGCCCGGACTAGCCAAGAGACC. This codes for CASSARTSQET. The entire CDR3 protein reads CASSARTSQETQYF.

Comments on this clone: From the germline J gene comes the end of the CDR3, since the read stops 3 residues before it. V and J are TRBV18 and TRBJ1-3; D gene ambiguous. There are 14 residues in the CDR3. With 6 bases removed from V and 0 bases from J, the gap between germline ends came to 9 bases. From germline, CDR1 is KGHSH and CDR2 LQKENI. CDR3 bases read: TGTGCCAGCTCCCCGCCGGGCTCTGGAAACACC. This translates into CASSPPGSGNT. The entire CDR3 protein is CASSPPGSGNTIYF.

A remark on this clone: The read comes to an end 3 residues before the CDR3 does, leaving the germline J gene to fill in the end. The chain recombines TRBV7-6 with TRBJ1-5; D uncertain. The ends were cut back, 2 bases at V and 1 base at J, with 6 bases in the middle. This CDR3 has 14 amino acids. The germline CDR1 and CDR2 sequences are SGHVS and FNYEAQ. The CDR3 DNA, read in part, is TGTGCCAGCAGCTTAACCCGGAGCAATCAGCCC. Its protein product is CASSLTRSNQP. The full CDR3 sequence reads CASSLTRSNQPQHF.

In regard to this clone: The read falls 3 residues short of the CDR3 end, and the missing part is taken from the germline J gene. The chain has TRBV18 and TRBJ2-1, with 9 bases lining up with TRBD1. Looked up from germline, CDR1 is KGHSH and CDR2 is LQKENI. The CDR3 consists of 17 residues. V lost 3 bases and J lost 6; bases outside the gene matches: 12. CDR3 loop: CASSPLSGTGSTNEQFF. CDR3 bases read: TGTGCCAGCTCACCGCTAAGCGGGACAGGGAGTACCAATGAG.

On this clone itself: The read stops 3 residues short of the end of the CDR3; the missing end is completed from the germline J gene. The chain joins TRBV5-1 to TRBJ1-3; TRBD1 is a possible D gene (6 bases). The ends were cut back, 2 bases at V and 0 bases at J, with 18 bases in the middle. The CDR3 is made up of 18 amino acids. Germline lookup yields CDR1 SGHRS and CDR2 YFSETQ. The CDR3 region is CASSFQGNAAHSGNTIYF. CDR3 bases read: TGCGCCAGCAGCTTTCAGGGGAACGCAGCACACTCTGGAAACACC.

Comments on this clone: The read stops 3 residues short of the end of the CDR3; the missing end is completed from the germline J gene. The rearrangement uses TRBV2 and TRBJ2-2; no clear D. V gave up 4 bases and J gave up 7 bases, with 13 bases separating them. This CDR3 is 14 amino acids long. The germline V gene encodes CDR1 SNHLY and CDR2 FYNNEI. CDR3 protein: CASSVDNLSGELFF. The CDR3 bases that were read are TGTGCCAGCAGTGTTGACAATTTGAGCGGGGAG.

To note about this clone: The read gets to within 3 residues of the CDR3 end, and the germline J gene fills in the rest. J is TRBJ2-2 and V is TRBV2; tentative D call: TRBD1 (6 bases). CDR1 is SNHLY, CDR2 FYNNEI, per germline. V was clipped by 5 bases and J by 7 bases, with 11 bases between them. The length of the CDR3 is 13 residues. The CDR3 region is CASSSQGNGELFF. CDR3 DNA, as far as it was read: TGTGCCAGCAGTTCACAGGGTAACGGGGAG.

Worth noting for this clone: Read sequence stops 3 residues before the CDR3 end, and the germline J gene provides the missing end. The rearrangement links TRBV18 to TRBJ2-1, with TRBD2 matching 7 bases. This CDR3 is built from 16 residues. CDR1 and CDR2 (germline): KGHSH, LQKENI. With V trimmed by 3 bases and J by 5 bases, 10 bases remained unmatched. The CDR3 here is CASSPAGKRGNNEQFF. CDR3 DNA (partial): TGTGCCAGCTCACCCGCGGGGAAGCGGGGTAACAATGAG.

With regard to this clone: Read data end 3 residues before the CDR3 end; the end is taken from the germline J gene. V gene TRBV5-1 combines with J gene TRBJ2-3; 10 nucleotides match TRBD1. J was trimmed by 6 bases and V by 4 bases; bases with no gene match: 5. Germline assignment: CDR1 SGHRS and CDR2 YFSETQ. The CDR3 consists of 14 residues. The part of the CDR3 DNA that was read is TGCGCCAGCAGCGCGAGACAGGGGGCGGATACG. It encodes CASSARQGADT. The whole CDR3 region reads CASSARQGADTQYF.

A word on this clone: The DNA ends 3 residues before the CDR3 does, and the rest of the CDR3 is filled in from the germline J gene. V usage is TRBV5-1 and J usage is TRBJ1-4, with D possibly TRBD1 on 6 matching bases. Trimming removed 4 bases from V and 6 bases from J, with 16 bases in between. Germline CDR1 is SGHRS and CDR2 is YFSETQ. The CDR3 is 15 amino acids. CDR3 protein: CASSPEGGIYEKLFF. CDR3 bases read: TGCGCCAGCAGCCCGGAGGGGGGGATTTATGAAAAA.

Concerning this clone itself: Sequencing ends 3 residues short of the CDR3 end; the germline J gene provides the rest. The V call is TRBV7-2, the J call TRBJ2-5; 7 bases line up with TRBD2. CDR3 length equals 15 residues. Germline lookup yields CDR1 SGHTA and CDR2 FQGNSA. Unmatched junction bases numbered 7, after V lost 5 bases and J lost 1 base. Partial CDR3 DNA: TGTGCCAGCAGCCCACTAGCGACCGCCCAAGAGACC. As protein: CASSPLATAQET. The full CDR3 is CASSPLATAQETQYF.

Regarding this clone: From the germline J gene comes the end of the CDR3, since the read stops 3 residues before it. V usage is TRBV6-1 and J usage is TRBJ2-1, with D possibly matching TRBD1 (5 bases). The V end lost 2 bases, the J end lost 9 bases, and 14 bases lay between the germline ends. Germline V lookup: CDR1 MNHNS, CDR2 SASEGT. The CDR3 has 14 amino acids. The part of the CDR3 DNA that was read is TGTGCCAGCAGTGAACATCCCTTAGGGGCTGAG. This encodes CASSEHPLGAE. The CDR3 as a whole reads CASSEHPLGAEQFF.

As to this clone: Read sequence stops 3 residues before the CDR3 end, and the germline J gene provides the missing end. The chain has TRBV7-2 and TRBJ2-1, with D maybe TRBD1 (7 bases). This CDR3 is 15 amino acids long. Germline loops: CDR1 SGHTA, CDR2 FQGNSA. With 5 bases removed from V and 4 bases from J, the gap between germline ends came to 15 bases. The covered CDR3 bases are TGTGCCAGCAGCCCGGGCGGGACAGTTTACAATGAG. Translating gives CASSPGGTVYNE. The whole CDR3 protein reads CASSPGGTVYNEQFF.

Comments on this clone: The read ends 3 residues before the CDR3 terminus; that terminus is restored from the germline J gene. The rearrangement uses TRBV30 and TRBJ2-2; 7 positions agree with TRBD2. The CDR3 consists of 16 residues. V was clipped by 5 bases and J by 3 bases; unmatched bases: 12. Germline V gene lookup returns CDR1 GTSNPN and CDR2 SVGIG (reference sequence). The CDR3 protein is CAWGGRAGWDTGELFF. CDR3 bases read: TGTGCCTGGGGGGGGAGGGCCGGTTGGGACACCGGGGAG.

A word on this clone: The read stops 3 residues short of the end of the CDR3; the missing end is completed from the germline J gene. This rearrangement joins TRBV30 to TRBJ2-3, with 11 bases identical to TRBD2. This CDR3 region has 12 residues. Germline CDR1 and CDR2: GTSNPN and SVGIG (reference sequence). The V segment lost 7 bases and the J segment 5 bases; nucleotides outside the gene matches: 2. This chain's CDR3 is CALLAGVDTQYF. The covered CDR3 bases are TGTGCCTTACTAGCGGGAGTAGATACG.

Regarding this clone: Read data end 3 residues before the CDR3 end; the end is taken from the germline J gene. The chain joins TRBV20-1 to TRBJ2-2, with TRBD1 identical over 11 bases. V shed 6 bases and J 6 bases; nucleotides not matched to a gene: 6. This CDR3 has 14 residues. Looked up from germline, CDR1 is DFQATT and CDR2 is SNEGSKA (reference sequence). The covered CDR3 bases are TGCAGTGCCCGAGCGGGACAGGGGGCCGGGGAG. This encodes CSARAGQGAGE. Given in full, the CDR3 is CSARAGQGAGELFF.

With regard to this clone: The read ends 3 residues before the CDR3 terminus; that terminus is restored from the germline J gene. This specimen includes other DNA sequences encoding the same CDR3. V and J are TRBV7-2 and TRBJ2-7, with a possible D match to TRBD2 (6 bases). This CDR3 has 14 amino acids. Germline loops: CDR1 SGHTA, CDR2 FQGNSA. V lost 1 base and J 0 bases, leaving 7 bases between the germline ends. The part of the CDR3 DNA that was read is TGTGCCAGCAGCTTAGGGAGGGGCTCCTACGAG. This codes for CASSLGRGSYE. The whole CDR3 region reads CASSLGRGSYEQYF.

CDR3 bases read: TGCGCCAGGGGAGCAGGGGGGAGG. Its protein is CARGAGGR. The entire CDR3 is CARGAGGRAFF. V usage is TRBV10-1 and J usage is TRBJ1-1; 7 bases fit TRBD1. Coverage ceases 3 residues before the CDR3 finishes, and the germline J gene fills in the end. Germline assignment: CDR1 WNHNN and CDR2 SYGVQD (reference sequence). The length of the CDR3 is 11 residues.

Comments on this clone: Coverage ceases 3 residues before the CDR3 finishes, and the germline J gene fills in the end. The V call is TRBV7-9, the J call TRBJ2-1, with 8 bases that match TRBD2. CDR3 size: 15 residues. CDR1 SEHNR and CDR2 FQNEAQ come from the germline V gene (reference sequence). V lost 9 bases to trimming and J lost 2 bases; unmatched junction nucleotides: 9. The sequenced CDR3 bases are TGTGCCAGTTGTATTAGCGGGACCCCCTACAATGAG. Translating it yields CASCISGTPYNE. The whole CDR3 sequence reads CASCISGTPYNEQFF.

As concerns this clone: The read stops 3 residues short of the end of the CDR3; the missing end is completed from the germline J gene. The chain combines TRBV6-2 or TRBV6-3 with TRBJ2-7; D is undetermined. V lost 2 bases, J lost 0 bases, and 8 bases lay in between. The germline V gene encodes CDR1 MNHEY and CDR2 SVGEGT. The CDR3 consists of 14 residues. The CDR3 is CASSYGRFSYEQYF. The DNA read from the CDR3 is TGTGCCAGCAGTTACGGCAGGTTCTCCTACGAG.

Of note for this clone: The CDR3 is cut off 3 residues early in the read; its end comes from the germline J gene. The chain links TRBV5-4 to TRBJ2-6; D unclear. Germline CDR1 is SGHNT and CDR2 is YYREEE (reference sequence). V was shortened by 4 bases and J by 0 bases, with 8 bases between the two germline ends. This CDR3 spans 15 amino acids. Incomplete CDR3 DNA: TGTGCCAGCAGCCATAGGGCCTCTGGGGCCAACGTC. This codes for CASSHRASGANV. From start to end, the CDR3 is CASSHRASGANVLTF.

Comment on this clone: The CDR3 end lies 3 residues beyond the end of the read and is filled in from the germline J gene. This sequence joins TRBV6-2 or TRBV6-3 and TRBJ1-4, with D tentatively TRBD1 (6 bases). V was trimmed by 4 bases and J by 5 bases, leaving 14 bases between them. Germline loops: CDR1 MNHEY, CDR2 SVGEGT. The CDR3 totals 15 residues. This CDR3 is CASSSRQVVNEKLFF. The sequenced part of the CDR3 DNA is TGTGCCAGCAGTTCGAGACAGGTGGTAAATGAAAAA.

Comments on this clone: With the read ending 3 residues before the CDR3 end, the germline J gene is used to fill in that end. The V gene is TRBV7-2, the J gene TRBJ2-5; no definite D call. The CDR3 runs 13 residues. The ends were cut back, 5 bases at V and 7 bases at J, with 14 bases in the middle. Germline lookup yields CDR1 SGHTA and CDR2 FQGNSA. The CDR3 is CASSPPAKGTQYF. CDR3 DNA, as far as it was read: TGTGCCAGCAGCCCCCCGGCCAAGGGGACC.

Comments on this clone: The CDR3 end is not reached by the read, which stops 3 residues before it; the germline J gene fills it in. The rearrangement joins TRBV7-7 to TRBJ2-3; 7 nucleotides match TRBD2. V lost 1 base to trimming and J lost 2 bases; unmatched junction nucleotides: 6. The V gene's germline CDR1 is SSHAT and CDR2 FNYEAQ (reference sequence). The CDR3 spans 16 residues. This chain's CDR3 is CASSLGLAGPTDTQYF. Incomplete CDR3 DNA: TGTGCCAGCAGCTTAGGGTTAGCGGGCCCCACAGATACG. Using reference TRBV7-7 and TRBJ2-3 for the parts outside the CDR3, the full variable domain is GAGVSQSPRYKVTKRGQDVTLRCDPISSHATLYWYQQALGQGPEFLTYFNYEAQPDKSGLPSDRFSAERPEGSISTLTIQRTEQRDSAMYRCASSLGLAGPTDTQYFGPGTRLTVL.

On this clone: The sequence runs out 3 residues before the end of the CDR3; the remainder is reconstructed from the germline J gene. The rearrangement joins TRBV7-9 to TRBJ2-7, with 7 positions matching TRBD1. This CDR3 spans 14 amino acids. After removal of 5 bases from V and 6 bases from J, the junction contained 10 bases not matched to a gene. The V gene's germline CDR1 is SEHNR and CDR2 FQNEAQ (reference sequence). The CDR3 DNA, read in part, is TGTGCCAGCAGCCCGGGACAGTGGGCTAGCGAG. This translates into CASSPGQWASE. Given in full, the CDR3 is CASSPGQWASEQYF.

As to this clone: The read terminates 3 residues ahead of where the CDR3 ends, so the germline J gene completes it. The chain employs TRBV30 and TRBJ2-2; tentative D call: TRBD1 (5 bases). CDR1 is GTSNPN and CDR2 is SVGIG in the germline V gene (reference sequence). The CDR3 has 16 residues. Trimming stripped 0 bases from V and 3 bases from J, with 14 bases between. The sequenced CDR3 bases are TGTGCCTGGAGTGTAAGGGTGGGGCATTACACCGGGGAG. Amino acids: CAWSVRVGHYTGE. The full CDR3 protein is CAWSVRVGHYTGELFF.

Turning to this clone: The sequenced fragment ends 3 residues before the CDR3 boundary, so the rest is inferred from the germline J gene. The rearrangement links TRBV11-2 to TRBJ1-2; D may be TRBD1 (6 bases). CDR3 size: 12 residues. CDR1 is SGHAT, CDR2 FQNNGV, per germline. The CDR3: CASSFAGEGYTF. CDR3 bases read: TGTGCCAGCAGCTTCGCAGGGGAAGGC.

The DNA read from the CDR3 is TGTGCCAGCAGCCTTTCCGACAAAGCCTACGAG. Translation: CASSLSDKAYE. The full CDR3 is CASSLSDKAYEQYF. The rearrangement joins TRBV7-9 to TRBJ2-7; D gene unclear. The read terminates 3 residues before the CDR3 end, so the remaining end is supplied by the germline J gene. The CDR3 loop spans 14 amino acids. Trimming shortened V by 5 bases and J by 2 bases, and 13 bases separated the two germline ends. Germline assignment: CDR1 SEHNR and CDR2 FQNEAQ (reference sequence).